These 22 T cell receptor beta chains originate from one sample sequenced in a study of control samples from healthy donors and cancer patients. Clones were sequenced by immunoSEQ multiplex PCR, and TCRdb holds only the in-frame ones, with some missing. The sample has tens of thousands of clones, about 88% seen once. Sequencing input: PBMCs. These receptors originate from a man aged 45-65 years with head and neck cancer.

This clone was seen just once. The chain employs TRBV7-3 and TRBJ2-2, with D uncertain. V gave up 2 bases and J gave up 6 bases, with 1 base separating them. The length of the CDR3 is 11 residues. In germline, CDR1 is SGHTA, CDR2 FQGTGA. CDR3 loop: CASSLAGELFF. CDR3 bases: TGTGCCAGCAGCTTAGCCGGGGAGCTGTTTTTT.

The chain joins TRBV7-6 to TRBJ2-2; tentatively, D is TRBD2 (7 bases). The V end was cut by 0 bases, the J end by 5 bases, with 10 bases between. The CDR3 is 15 amino acids. The germline V gene encodes CDR1 SGHVS and CDR2 FNYEAQ. The CDR3 DNA is TGTGCCAGCAGCTTAGCGGGGGGGCAAACCGGGGAGCTGTTTTTT. As protein: CASSLAGGQTGELFF. Based on the CDR3 plus reference TRBV7-6 and TRBJ2-2, the full variable domain is GAGVSQSPRYKVTKRGQDVALRCDPISGHVSLYWYRQALGQGPEFLTYFNYEAQQDKSGLPNDRFSAERPEGSISTLTIQRTEQRDSAMYRCASSLAGGQTGELFFGEGSRLTVL.

This sequence joins TRBV28 and TRBJ2-1; TRBD2 might be the D (6 bases). Trimming cost V 5 bases and J 7 bases, with 15 bases left between them. Germline CDR1 is MDHEN and CDR2 is SYDVKM. The CDR3 is 14 amino acids. The CDR3 coding sequence is TGTGCCAGCAGTAGGAGGGGCCTTGGGAATGAGCAGTTCTTC. The encoded protein is CASSRRGLGNEQFF. The full variable domain, with the rest looked up from reference TRBV28 and TRBJ2-1, is DVKVTQSSRYLVKRTGEKVFLECVQDMDHENMFWYRQDPGLGLRLIYFSYDVKMKEKGDIPEGYSVSREKKERFSLILESASTNQTSMYLCASSRRGLGNEQFFGPGTRLTVL.

This chain joins TRBV7-2 and TRBJ1-5; the D is unclear. In germline, CDR1 is SGHTA, CDR2 FQGNSA. CDR3 length: 13 amino acids. V dropped 0 bases and J dropped 5 bases, with 5 bases sitting between them. As DNA, the CDR3 is TGTGCCAGCAGCTTAGCCGACGATCAGCCCCAGCATTTT. Residues: CASSLADDQPQHF. Drawing the rest from reference TRBV7-2 and TRBJ1-5, the complete variable domain is GAGVSQSPSNKVTEKGKDVELRCDPISGHTALYWYRQSLGQGLEFLIYFQGNSAPDKSGLPSDRFSAERTGGSVSTLTIQRTQQEDSAVYLCASSLADDQPQHFGDGTRLSIL.

The chain has TRBV11-2 and TRBJ2-3; 10 positions agree with TRBD1. Looked up from germline, CDR1 is SGHAT and CDR2 is FQNNGV. The CDR3 has 15 residues. Trimming cost V 7 bases and J 2 bases; bases outside gene matches: 6. As DNA, the CDR3 is TGTGCCAGCAACGAAGGACAGGGGGACACAGATACGCAGTATTTT. Its protein is CASNEGQGDTDTQYF. Variable domain in full (rest from reference TRBV11-2 and TRBJ2-3): EAGVAQSPRYKIIEKRQSVAFWCNPISGHATLYWYQQILGQGPKLLIQFQNNGVVDDSQLPKDRFSAERLKGVDSTLKIQPAKLEDSAVYLCASNEGQGDTDTQYFGPGTRLTVL.

The chain combines TRBV3-1 (or the pseudogene TRBV3-2) with TRBJ2-3; D not resolved. This CDR3 contains 14 residues. V lost 1 base and J lost 2, with 7 bases in between. Germline assignment: CDR1 LGHDT and CDR2 YNNKEL (reference sequence). CDR3 in amino acids: CASSQGGVTDTQYF. The CDR3 DNA sequence: TGTGCCAGCAGCCAAGGAGGCGTCACAGATACGCAGTATTTT.

The chain joins TRBV12-3 or TRBV12-4 to TRBJ2-3, with D possibly TRBD2 on 5 matching bases. V was cut by 6 bases and J by 5 bases, with 12 bases left in between. This CDR3 has 13 amino acids. The CDR3 is CASSSGLEDTQYF. DNA of the CDR3: TGTGCCAGCAGCAGTGGACTCGAAGATACGCAGTATTTT.

The V gene is TRBV23-1, the J gene TRBJ2-1; TRBD2 agrees at 13 bases. TRBV23-1 is an ORF for which the function is uncertain. V shed 0 bases and J 5 bases; nucleotides not matched to a gene: 13. The CDR3 totals 20 residues. This CDR3 reads CASSQSPTSGRKRGDNEQFF. DNA of the CDR3: TGCGCCAGCAGTCAATCGCCGACTAGCGGGAGGAAGCGGGGCGACAATGAGCAGTTCTTC.

The CDR3 DNA reads TGTGCCAGCAGCCTCCCAGGGACAGAAAATGGAGCTTTCTTT. It is translated as CASSLPGTENGAFF. The chain has TRBV7-3 and TRBJ1-1; TRBD1 matches 7 bases. Germline CDR1 and CDR2: SGHTA and FQGTGA. The CDR3 totals 14 residues. Germline trimming cut 5 bases from V and 10 bases from J; bases unmatched to any gene: 13.

The sample holds one count of this clone. The rearrangement links TRBV5-6 to TRBJ2-2; D tentatively fits TRBD1 or TRBD2 (5 bases each). CDR1 is SGHDT and CDR2 is YYEEEE in the germline V gene. The CDR3 length is 15 residues. V lost 2 bases, J lost 4 bases, and 12 bases lay in between. The CDR3 protein is CASSFLGEITGELFF. The CDR3 DNA reads TGTGCCAGCAGCTTCCTAGGGGAGATCACCGGGGAGCTGTTTTTT.

The rearrangement joins TRBV6-5 to TRBJ2-3, with TRBD2 matching over 7 bases. There are 15 residues in the CDR3. The trim removed 6 bases at V and 1 base at J, leaving 7 bases unmatched. The V gene's germline CDR1 is MNHEY and CDR2 SVGAGI. The CDR3 protein is CASSAGREGTDTQYF. The CDR3 DNA follows: TGTGCCAGCAGCGCCGGCCGGGAGGGCACAGATACGCAGTATTTT.

J is TRBJ2-5 and V is TRBV6-2 or TRBV6-3; the D is unclear. Germline CDR1 reads MNHEY; CDR2 reads SVGEGT. This CDR3 is built from 14 residues. Trimming took 2 bases from V and 5 from J, leaving 12 bases between them. The CDR3 is CASSYIYSMETQYF. The CDR3 DNA is TGTGCCAGCAGTTACATCTACAGTATGGAGACCCAGTACTTC.

The chain is built from TRBV19 and TRBJ2-1; the match to TRBD2 covers 13 bases. V dropped 5 bases and J dropped 7; count of bases not matched to a gene: 8. Germline assignment: CDR1 LNHDA and CDR2 SQIVND (reference sequence). This CDR3 is 16 amino acids long. The CDR3 loop is CASSVTGLAGINEQFF. The CDR3 DNA is TGTGCCAGTAGTGTTACGGGACTAGCGGGAATAAATGAGCAGTTCTTC.

This clone appeared once. The chain couples TRBV4-1 to TRBJ1-2; D perhaps matches TRBD1 (6 bases). V gave up 2 bases and J gave up 3 bases, with 16 bases separating them. Germline-derived CDR1 and CDR2 are MGHRA and YSYEKL. CDR3 length: 16 residues. In DNA, the CDR3 is TGCGCCAGCAGCCAAATTGTTTGGGACAATTACTATGGCTACACCTTC. Translated: CASSQIVWDNYYGYTF.

The chain combines TRBV2 with TRBJ2-1; TRBD2 aligns across 9 bases. V shed 4 bases and J 13 bases; nucleotides not matched to a gene: 14. This CDR3 region has 15 residues. CDR1 is SNHLY, CDR2 FYNNEI, per germline. The CDR3 region has the DNA TGTGCCAGCAGTGGTTTGGCTAGCGGGATGGGTAGACAGTTCTTC. This translates into CASSGLASGMGRQFF.

J is TRBJ2-6 and V is TRBV25-1, with D tentatively TRBD1 or TRBD2 (5 bases each). V was clipped by 3 bases and J by 3 bases, with 9 bases between them. The CDR3 has 15 residues. Germline-derived CDR1 and CDR2 are MGHDK and SYGVNS. CDR3 sequence (DNA): TGTGCCAGCAGTGAGAGGGGTGTTGGGGCCAACGTCCTGACTTTC. Residues: CASSERGVGANVLTF.

The V gene is TRBV24-1, the J gene TRBJ2-1; tentative D call: TRBD2 (8 bases). CDR3 length equals 19 residues. From germline, CDR1 is KGHDR and CDR2 SFDVKD. V dropped 4 bases and J dropped 5 bases, with 26 bases sitting between them. CDR3 protein: CATSDGPGTRRGLDNEQFF. The CDR3 coding sequence is TGTGCCACCAGTGACGGCCCCGGGACTAGGAGGGGGCTTGACAATGAGCAGTTCTTC.

J is TRBJ1-3 and V is TRBV5-1; 7 bases agree with TRBD1. Losses at the gene ends were 3 bases for V and 0 bases for J; bases not matched to a gene: 3. The CDR3 has 15 residues. CDR1 is SGHRS and CDR2 is YFSETQ in the germline V gene. The DNA of the CDR3 is TGCGCCAGCAGCTCGACAGGGAACTCTGGAAACACCATATATTTT. Its translation is CASSSTGNSGNTIYF.

CDR3 DNA sequence: TGTGCCACCAGCGGGAGAGGTAGGGAAAGGGGGCGCCTATCGTACGAGCAGTACTTC. This gives the protein CATSGRGRERGRLSYEQYF. The J gene is TRBJ2-7, the V gene TRBV15, with 7 bases identical to TRBD1. CDR1 and CDR2 from the germline V gene are LNHNV and YYDKDF (reference sequence). J gave up 4 bases and V 5 bases, and 23 bases lay outside the gene matches. CDR3 size: 19 residues.

V is TRBV27 and J is TRBJ1-1; tentatively, D is TRBD1 (5 bases). Trimming removed 3 bases from V and 4 bases from J, with 9 bases in between. CDR3 length: 13 residues. Looked up from germline, CDR1 is MNHEY and CDR2 is SMNVEV (reference sequence). In DNA form, the CDR3 reads TGTGCCAGCAGTTTTGGGGGTTCCACTGAAGCTTTCTTT. It codes for CASSFGGSTEAFF.

The J gene is TRBJ1-5, the V gene TRBV27, with 7 nucleotides matching TRBD1. Trimming at V came to 5 bases and at J to 4 bases, leaving 11 bases not matched to a gene. The CDR3 covers 16 residues. Germline CDR1 and CDR2: MNHEY and SMNVEV (reference sequence). Written as DNA, the CDR3 is TGTGCCAGCAGTAGATCCGGGACAGAGGTAAATCAGCCCCAGCATTTT. Translated, it gives CASSRSGTEVNQPQHF.

The rearrangement joins TRBV5-1 to TRBJ1-6; 7 nucleotides line up with TRBD1. The CDR3 extends over 13 amino acids. The germline V gene has CDR1 SGHRS and CDR2 YFSETQ. V dropped 8 bases and J dropped 5; count of bases not matched to a gene: 4. The CDR3 here is CASNTGDNSPLHF. CDR3 nucleotide sequence: TGCGCCAGTAACACAGGGGATAATTCACCCCTCCACTTT.